Listed here are 25 T cell receptor beta chains from one sample, sequenced in a study of cytomegalovirus exposure and HLA in healthy donors (dated by TCRdb to about 2017). Libraries were built with the immunoSEQ multiplex PCR assay. For the multiplex PCR, a mixture combining 60 forward primers for TCR Vbeta segments and 13 reverse primers for TCR Jbeta segments was used. This immuneACCESS table, as held by TCRdb, lists in-frame sequences with V and J called but not all clones. Of the missing ones, under half trace to an unresolved V gene in checked studies; the others have no known cause. The sample includes 100,000 or so clones, with roughly three fifths observed a single time. Around 4.8% of the sample is in the top ten clones. Material for sequencing was PBMCs. All receptors derive from a human donor in good health.

The chain uses TRBV5-5 and TRBJ2-7, with TRBD2 as a possible D gene (6 bases). The CDR3 has 15 residues. Germline V gene lookup returns CDR1 SGHKS and CDR2 YYEKEE (reference sequence). With 4 bases removed from V and 0 bases from J, the gap between germline ends came to 14 bases. CDR3 amino acids: CASSLGTFGSYEQYF. DNA of the CDR3: TGTGCCAGCAGCCTTGGGACTTTTGGCTCCTACGAGCAGTACTTC.

V and J are TRBV27 and TRBJ2-2, with TRBD1 identical over 7 bases. V gave up 6 bases and J gave up 7 bases; unmatched junction bases: 11. CDR3 size: 15 residues. CDR1 is MNHEY and CDR2 is SMNVEV in the germline V gene (reference sequence). CDR3 residues: CASREDRSVIGELFF. The CDR3 nucleotides read TGTGCCAGCAGAGAGGACAGGAGCGTCATCGGGGAGCTGTTTTTT.

The rearrangement uses TRBV11-3 and TRBJ2-2; unclear D gene. CDR3 size: 13 residues. CDR1 and CDR2 from the germline V gene are SGHNT and YENEEA. V lost 4 bases, J lost 6 bases, and 9 bases lay in between. CDR3 nucleotides: TGTGCCAGCAGCTCCTTGAGTTCCGGGGAGCTGTTTTTT. It yields the protein CASSSLSSGELFF. The complete variable domain, with remaining parts taken from reference TRBV11-3 and TRBJ2-2, reads EAGVVQSPRYKIIEKKQPVAFWCNPISGHNTLYWYLQNLGQGPELLIRYENEEAVDDSQLPKDRFSAERLKGVDSTLKIQPAELGDSAVYLCASSSLSSGELFFGEGSRLTVL.

The rearrangement uses TRBV7-2 and TRBJ2-7, with no clear D. The CDR3 consists of 15 residues. The germline CDR1 and CDR2 sequences are SGHTA and FQGNSA. The V end was cut by 5 bases, the J end by 0 bases, with 14 bases between. The CDR3 DNA sequence: TGTGCCAGCAGCCCCCCGACGCCAGGCTCCTACGAGCAGTACTTC. The encoded protein is CASSPPTPGSYEQYF.

There are a few counts of this clone. The chain has TRBV27 and TRBJ1-4, with D perhaps TRBD1 (6 bases). V was clipped by 6 bases and J by 7 bases, with 6 bases between them. Germline CDR1 and CDR2: MNHEY and SMNVEV (reference sequence). The CDR3 contains 11 residues. The CDR3 nucleotides read TGTGCCAGCAGGACAGGTGAAAAACTGTTTTTT. Amino acid sequence: CASRTGEKLFF.

The chain is built from TRBV6-1 and TRBJ2-7; 8 positions agree with TRBD1. V lost 8 bases to trimming and J lost 2 bases; unmatched junction nucleotides: 8. This CDR3 is built from 14 residues. Germline V CDR1 and CDR2: MNHNS, SASEGT. The DNA of the CDR3 is TGTGCCAGCGGACCGGGACAGGCGACCTACGAGCAGTACTTC. Translation gives CASGPGQATYEQYF.

The chain uses TRBV5-4 and TRBJ2-2, with 11 nucleotides matching TRBD1. Per germline, CDR1 SGHNT and CDR2 YYREEE (reference sequence). The CDR3 totals 17 residues. With 0 bases clipped from V and 7 bases from J, the junction kept 8 bases outside the gene matches. CDR3 nucleotide sequence: TGTGCCAGCAGCTTGGCCGGGACAGGGGGTGTGGGCGGGGAGCTGTTTTTT. Translation: CASSLAGTGGVGGELFF. The full variable domain, rest sourced from reference TRBV5-4 and TRBJ2-2, is ETGVTQSPTHLIKTRGQQVTLRCSSQSGHNTVSWYQQALGQGPQFIFQYYREEENGRGNFPPRFSGLQFPNYSSELNVNALELDDSALYLCASSLAGTGGVGGELFFGEGSRLTVL.

The chain uses TRBV7-6 and TRBJ2-3, with no clear D. This CDR3 has 12 amino acids. Germline CDR1 reads SGHVS; CDR2 reads FNYEAQ. The V gene lost 0 bases and the J gene lost 6 bases, with 4 bases spanning the gap. The CDR3 DNA reads as TGTGCCAGCAGCTTAGCTTATGATACGCAGTATTTT. Its protein is CASSLAYDTQYF.

The J gene is TRBJ2-7, the V gene TRBV4-1, with 8 bases that match TRBD1. CDR3 length: 15 amino acids. Unmatched junction bases numbered 10, after V lost 4 bases and J lost 5 bases. Germline values: CDR1 MGHRA, CDR2 YSYEKL. CDR3 sequence (DNA): TGCGCCAGCAGCCCGAGACAACAGACAGGGGACGAGCAGTACTTC. It specifies CASSPRQQTGDEQYF.

The chain couples TRBV30 to TRBJ2-3; 9 bases line up with TRBD1. Looked up from germline, CDR1 is GTSNPN and CDR2 is SVGIG (reference sequence). V shed 5 bases and J 3 bases; nucleotides not matched to a gene: 12. This CDR3 comprises 16 residues. The CDR3 is CAWGPLGQGETDTQYF. For the CDR3, the DNA is TGTGCCTGGGGCCCCTTGGGACAGGGAGAGACAGATACGCAGTATTTT.

The DNA for the CDR3 is TGTGCCAGTAGTGGACGGGACATTAATCAGCCCCAGCATTTT. Encoded protein: CASSGRDINQPQHF. The V gene is TRBV19, the J gene TRBJ1-5; a weak D match, TRBD1 (6 bases). V lost 5 bases, J lost 4 bases, and 12 bases lay in between. Germline loops: CDR1 LNHDA, CDR2 SQIVND (reference sequence). The CDR3 runs to 14 residues.

This chain connects TRBV14 to TRBJ2-1; D is possibly TRBD2 (6 bases). The germline V and J ends were trimmed by 5 bases and 6 bases, with 17 bases remaining between them. Germline V gene data show CDR1 as SGHDN and CDR2 as FVKESK. The CDR3 extends over 15 amino acids. The CDR3 region has the DNA TGTGCCAGCAGCGTACCGGGCCTGGGGGGCAATGAGCAGTTCTTC. It specifies CASSVPGLGGNEQFF.

CDR3 bases: TGTGCCAGCAGTGGCCAGACAGGGTCTGGCTACACCTTC. This codes for CASSGQTGSGYTF. The genes are TRBV2 and TRBJ1-2; 7 positions match TRBD1. This CDR3 is 13 amino acids long. The V segment lost 4 bases and the J segment 7 bases; nucleotides outside the gene matches: 6. Per the germline V gene, CDR1 is SNHLY and CDR2 is FYNNEI.

The CDR3: CASSEGLANYEQYF. The CDR3, as DNA: TGTGCCAGTAGCGAGGGACTAGCAAACTACGAGCAGTACTTC. V is TRBV19 and J is TRBJ2-5; the match to TRBD2 covers 9 bases. Matching the DNA end better, TRBJ2-7 makes the J call doubtful. Germline assignment: CDR1 LNHDA and CDR2 SQIVND (reference sequence). This CDR3 is 14 amino acids long.

V is TRBV7-9 and J is TRBJ2-7; 9 bases match TRBD2. CDR3 length equals 15 residues. V lost 5 bases, J lost 5 bases, and 10 bases stayed unmatched. Germline V gives CDR1 SEHNR, CDR2 FQNEAQ (reference sequence). CDR3 loop: CASSPTRIAGDEQYF. The CDR3 DNA reads TGTGCCAGCAGCCCCACCCGGATAGCGGGAGACGAGCAGTACTTC.

The CDR3 loop is CASTEGLVMTGELFF. CDR3 sequence (DNA): TGTGCCAGCACCGAAGGACTAGTTATGACCGGGGAGCTGTTTTTT. The V and J genes are TRBV2 and TRBJ2-2; 7 nucleotides match TRBD2. CDR1 SNHLY and CDR2 FYNNEI come from the germline V gene. This CDR3 is built from 15 residues. With 7 bases clipped from V and 5 bases from J, the junction kept 10 bases outside the gene matches.

This clone was observed a handful of times. The chain has TRBV6-1 and TRBJ1-1; 8 bases line up with TRBD1. Germline V gives CDR1 MNHNS, CDR2 SASEGT. With V trimmed by 4 bases and J by 3 bases, 4 bases remained unmatched. CDR3 length: 14 amino acids. CDR3 bases: TGTGCCAGCAGTGTAGCAGGGGGCTACACTGAAGCTTTCTTT. Amino acid sequence: CASSVAGGYTEAFF.

This chain links TRBV29-1 with TRBJ2-5; TRBD2 is a possible D gene (6 bases). With 0 bases removed from V and 11 bases from J, the gap between germline ends came to 16 bases. Per germline, CDR1 SQVTM and CDR2 ANQGSEA. The CDR3 covers 13 residues. CDR3 residues: CSVEDARDREQYF. CDR3 sequence (DNA): TGCAGCGTTGAAGATGCCCGGGATCGGGAGCAGTACTTC.

V gene TRBV5-4 combines with J gene TRBJ2-5, with D perhaps matching TRBD2 (5 bases). The CDR3 length is 14 residues. Germline CDR1 and CDR2: SGHNT and YYREEE (reference sequence). V was shortened by 4 bases and J by 2 bases, with 12 bases between the two germline ends. In DNA, the CDR3 is TGTGCCAGCAGCCATGTTGGGAGACAAGAGACCCAGTACTTC. Its protein is CASSHVGRQETQYF.

This rearrangement joins TRBV2 to TRBJ2-3; unclear D gene. The CDR3 contains 17 residues. V lost 7 bases and J 0 bases, leaving 20 bases between the germline ends. Germline CDR1 reads SNHLY; CDR2 reads FYNNEI. The CDR3 nucleotides are TGTGCCAGCACCCCCCTTTCGTCCTTCCTAAGCACAGATACGCAGTATTTT. It translates to CASTPLSSFLSTDTQYF.

This chain connects TRBV30 to TRBJ2-7; D gene uncertain. The germline CDR1 and CDR2 sequences are GTSNPN and SVGIG (reference sequence). Trimming took 1 base from V and 2 from J, leaving 6 bases between them. The CDR3 runs 12 residues. CDR3 region: CAWSGLPYEQYF. The CDR3 nucleotides are TGTGCCTGGAGTGGGCTGCCCTACGAGCAGTACTTC.

The chain is built from TRBV14 and TRBJ2-7, with TRBD1 identical over 8 bases. The CDR3 runs 13 residues. Germline values: CDR1 SGHDN, CDR2 FVKESK. Trimming removed 6 bases from V and 5 bases from J; junction bases left unmatched: 6. The CDR3 nucleotides read TGTGCCAGCAGGAGAACAGGGGGGCACGAGCAGTACTTC. Translating gives CASRRTGGHEQYF.

The chain employs TRBV7-9 and TRBJ1-2; D not certain. The CDR3 has 14 residues. Germline CDR1 and CDR2: SEHNR and FQNEAQ (reference sequence). With 3 bases removed from V and 6 bases from J, the gap between germline ends came to 14 bases. In DNA, the CDR3 is TGTGCCAGCAGCTTGACTTTTGGCCGGGATGGCTACACCTTC. Translation gives CASSLTFGRDGYTF.

This clone was found once. V gene TRBV5-4 combines with J gene TRBJ1-1, with no clear D. The germline V gene has CDR1 SGHNT and CDR2 YYREEE (reference sequence). This CDR3 has 14 amino acids. The ends were cut back, 1 base at V and 0 bases at J, with 7 bases in the middle. The CDR3 protein is CASSLKEVNTEAFF. The CDR3 nucleotides are TGTGCCAGCAGCTTGAAAGAGGTGAACACTGAAGCTTTCTTT.

The chain recombines TRBV30 with TRBJ1-1; no firm D call. Germline-derived CDR1 and CDR2 are GTSNPN and SVGIG (reference sequence). The V end was cut by 2 bases, the J end by 4 bases, with 17 bases between. The CDR3 runs to 15 residues. This chain's CDR3 is CAWSISTGFGTEAFF. CDR3 nucleotides: TGTGCCTGGAGTATATCGACGGGGTTTGGCACTGAAGCTTTCTTT.